The 21 T cell receptor beta chains below come from one sample, sequenced in a study of T cells in Graves' hyperthyroidism and ophthalmopathy. Amplified TCR beta CDR3 regions derived from RNA transcripts. A first-round RT-PCR of the TCR CDR3 used the HTBI primer set. TCRdb fed the multiplex PCR reads into MiXCR, producing one record per CDR3 protein. The table shows about 530,000 distinct CDR3 sequences, with roughly 18% occurring only once. Sequencing was carried out using blood. All receptors come from a woman in her late teens or twenties with Graves' ophthalmopathy.

This clonotype was found many times. The rearrangement links TRBV2 to TRBJ2-5, with TRBD2 matching over 7 bases. The germline gives CDR1 SNHLY, CDR2 FYNNEI. The junction had 5 bases not matched to a gene; V was cut back by 2 bases and J by 2 bases. This CDR3 spans 15 amino acids. CDR3 DNA sequence: TGTGCCAGCAGTGAAATGGCTAGCGGACAAGAGACCCAGTACTTC. This gives the protein CASSEMASGQETQYF.

V and J are TRBV4-1 and TRBJ1-5, with unresolved D. V dropped 4 bases and J dropped 2 bases, with 12 bases sitting between them. The CDR3 is 15 amino acids. The germline V gene has CDR1 MGHRA and CDR2 YSYEKL. The DNA of the CDR3 is TGCGCCAGCAGCCCTGACCAGAAAGGCAATCAGCCCCAGCATTTT. Translated, it gives CASSPDQKGNQPQHF.

Ten or more counts support this clonotype. The V gene is TRBV6-5, the J gene TRBJ2-7; the D gene is possibly TRBD2 (5 bases). Germline V CDR1 and CDR2: MNHEY, SVGAGI. Deletions cut 2 bases from V and 4 bases from J, with 9 bases between. The CDR3 covers 13 residues. The CDR3 sequence: CASSYGLSYEQYF. In DNA form, the CDR3 reads TGTGCCAGCAGTTACGGACTCTCATACGAGCAGTACTTC.

This clonotype was seen repeatedly, ten times or more. The chain couples TRBV28 to TRBJ2-5, with 7 bases matching TRBD2. This CDR3 region has 14 residues. Looked up from germline, CDR1 is MDHEN and CDR2 is SYDVKM. Germline trimming cut 4 bases from V and 5 bases from J; bases unmatched to any gene: 7. CDR3 DNA sequence: TGTGCCAGCAGTTGGGAGGGAAAATGGGAGACCCAGTACTTC. Translation: CASSWEGKWETQYF. Full variable domain (rest looked up from reference TRBV28 and TRBJ2-5): DVKVTQSSRYLVKRTGEKVFLECVQDMDHENMFWYRQDPGLGLRLIYFSYDVKMKEKGDIPEGYSVSREKKERFSLILESASTNQTSMYLCASSWEGKWETQYFGPGTRLLVL.

This clonotype was observed at least ten times. The chain carries TRBV5-1 and TRBJ1-1; 8 nucleotides match TRBD1. The junction had 12 bases not matched to a gene; V was cut back by 0 bases and J by 5 bases. In germline, CDR1 is SGHRS, CDR2 YFSETQ. The CDR3 contains 17 residues. The CDR3 DNA is TGCGCCAGCAGCTTGGGAGGGGACAGGAACCCTTGGACTGAAGCTTTCTTT. As protein: CASSLGGDRNPWTEAFF.

The CDR3 protein is CASSVGIAGLQETQYF. CDR3 bases: TGTGCCAGCAGCGTAGGGATAGCGGGGCTACAAGAGACCCAGTACTTC. The chain employs TRBV9 and TRBJ2-5; 8 nucleotides line up with TRBD2. This CDR3 is 16 amino acids long. In germline, CDR1 is SGDLS, CDR2 YYNGEE. V lost 0 bases, J lost 2 bases, and 6 bases stayed unmatched. Variable domain in full (rest from reference TRBV9 and TRBJ2-5): DSGVTQTPKHLITATGQRVTLRCSPRSGDLSVYWYQQSLDQGLQFLIQYYNGEERAKGNILERFSAQQFPDLHSELNLSSLELGDSALYFCASSVGIAGLQETQYFGPGTRLLVL.

Note on this clonotype: One end of the junction does not line up with germline, which may come from a read error. The chain is built from TRBV29-1 and TRBJ1-3; D gene unclear. CDR3 length: 12 residues. From germline, CDR1 is SQVTM and CDR2 ANQGSEA. The CDR3 bases are TGCAGCGGTGTAGGCTCTGGAACCACCATATATTTT. Translation: CSGVGSGTTIYF.

The CDR3 DNA sequence: TGTGCCAGCTCACCACGCTTAGCGGGGAAGGGCCCTCAAGAGACCCAGTACTTC. Translation: CASSPRLAGKGPQETQYF. The chain recombines TRBV18 with TRBJ2-5; 8 nucleotides agree with TRBD2. The length of the CDR3 is 18 residues. Germline V gives CDR1 KGHSH, CDR2 LQKENI. Trimming took 1 base from V and 2 from J; bases not matched to a gene: 12.

This clonotype occurred many times. The V and J genes are TRBV18 and TRBJ2-5; D is uncertain. The CDR3 sequence is 14 residues long. Germline V lookup: CDR1 KGHSH, CDR2 LQKENI. The V end was cut by 2 bases, the J end by 3 bases, with 10 bases between. The CDR3 region has the DNA TGTGCCAGCTCACCATCATCCGGCGAAGAGACCCAGTACTTC. It encodes CASSPSSGEETQYF.

This clonotype was seen repeatedly, ten times or more. The V and J genes are TRBV7-9 and TRBJ2-3; 9 nucleotides align to TRBD2. Germline V gene lookup returns CDR1 SEHNR and CDR2 FQNEAQ (reference sequence). This CDR3 is 18 amino acids long. Losses at the gene ends were 5 bases for V and 6 bases for J; bases not matched to a gene: 18. The CDR3 is CASSPNGEREAPRDTQYF. DNA for the CDR3: TGTGCCAGCAGCCCGAATGGTGAGCGGGAGGCCCCTCGTGATACGCAGTATTTT.

In its sample, this clonotype was seen many times. The chain couples TRBV6-1 to TRBJ2-7; 7 bases match TRBD1. From germline, CDR1 is MNHNS and CDR2 SASEGT. The CDR3 is made up of 14 amino acids. V dropped 4 bases and J dropped 4; count of bases not matched to a gene: 7. The CDR3 protein is CASSGQGFLYEQYF. The DNA of the CDR3 is TGTGCCAGCAGTGGACAGGGATTTTTGTACGAGCAGTACTTC.

This clonotype has ten or more counts. V and J are TRBV27 and TRBJ1-6; no firm D call. V was pared by 4 bases and J by 0 bases, with 13 bases between. The germline CDR1 and CDR2 sequences are MNHEY and SMNVEV (reference sequence). There are 17 residues in the CDR3. The DNA of the CDR3 is TGTGCCAGCAGTTCCCGAGGACGGAGCTCCTATAATTCACCCCTCCACTTT. Its translation is CASSSRGRSSYNSPLHF.

This clonotype was detected ten times or more. The chain employs TRBV7-8 and TRBJ1-1; no definite D call. CDR1 is SGHVS, CDR2 FQNEAQ, per germline. The CDR3 spans 17 residues. V gave up 1 base and J gave up 0 bases, with 15 bases separating them. CDR3 in amino acids: CASSLVQMWPMNTEAFF. CDR3 nucleotides: TGTGCCAGCAGCTTAGTTCAGATGTGGCCTATGAACACTGAAGCTTTCTTT.

This clonotype was counted between two and nine times. The chain carries TRBV5-1 and TRBJ2-1, with 11 positions matching TRBD2. Germline lookup yields CDR1 SGHRS and CDR2 YFSETQ. V trimming: 0 bases; J trimming: 3 bases; junction bases outside the gene matches: 2. The CDR3 covers 16 residues. The CDR3 loop is CASSLGSGGVYNEQFF. The DNA for the CDR3 is TGCGCCAGCAGCTTGGGTAGCGGGGGGGTCTACAATGAGCAGTTCTTC.

The chain has TRBV19 and TRBJ2-6; D gene ambiguous. The germline V and J ends were trimmed by 5 bases and 2 bases, with 22 bases remaining between them. Per germline, CDR1 LNHDA and CDR2 SQIVND (reference sequence). This CDR3 has 19 amino acids. The CDR3 sequence: CASSAWASSLRAGANVLTF. The CDR3 DNA reads TGTGCCAGTAGTGCATGGGCCTCGTCCCTAAGGGCTGGGGCCAACGTCCTGACTTTC.

This clonotype was seen more than once but under ten times. This rearrangement joins TRBV6-5 to TRBJ1-2, with 9 nucleotides matching TRBD1. CDR1 and CDR2 (germline): MNHEY, SVGAGI. The CDR3 is 15 amino acids. Trimming at V came to 5 bases and at J to 2 bases, leaving 6 bases not matched to a gene. In DNA, the CDR3 is TGTGCCAGCAGTCACACCGGGACAGGGAACTATGGCTACACCTTC. Translated: CASSHTGTGNYGYTF.

This clonotype was recorded at least ten times. The gene calls are TRBV7-2 and TRBJ1-2; no firm D call. Trimming pared 1 base from V and 1 base from J, leaving 10 bases between. The CDR3 has 15 residues. CDR1 SGHTA and CDR2 FQGNSA come from the germline V gene. CDR3 sequence (DNA): TGTGCCAGCAGCTTAGAGCCGTCGGGTAACTATGGCTACACCTTC. As protein: CASSLEPSGNYGYTF.

This clonotype was detected ten times or more. The V gene is TRBV4-2, the J gene TRBJ1-1, with D perhaps matching TRBD1 (5 bases). CDR3 size: 15 residues. Germline V CDR1 and CDR2: LGHNA, YNFKEQ. V dropped 2 bases and J dropped 2 bases, with 12 bases sitting between them. CDR3 amino acids: CASSQLARENTEAFF. In nucleotides, the CDR3 is TGTGCCAGCAGCCAACTTGCCAGGGAAAACACTGAAGCTTTCTTT.

This rearrangement joins TRBV20-1 to TRBJ2-3; 8 positions agree with TRBD1. Germline-derived CDR1 and CDR2 are DFQATT and SNEGSKA (reference sequence). With V trimmed by 3 bases and J by 2 bases, 4 bases remained unmatched. The CDR3 is made up of 14 amino acids. The chain's CDR3 is CSARTGEYTDTQYF. CDR3 DNA: TGCAGTGCTAGGACAGGGGAATACACAGATACGCAGTATTTT.

The J gene is TRBJ1-4, the V gene TRBV12-5, with D maybe TRBD1 (5 bases). Germline values: CDR1 LGHNT, CDR2 FRNRAP. CDR3 size: 14 residues. V lost 0 bases to trimming and J lost 6 bases, with 8 bases between them. The CDR3 DNA follows: TGTGCTAGTGGTTTGGTACCGACAGATGAAAAACTGTTTTTT. Its translation: CASGLVPTDEKLFF.

Many counts were recorded for this clonotype. The V and J genes are TRBV10-3 and TRBJ2-1, with 9 nucleotides matching TRBD1. Germline CDR1 ENHRY, CDR2 SYGVKD. The trim removed 5 bases at V and 8 bases at J, leaving 7 bases unmatched. This CDR3 is 14 amino acids long. CDR3 region: CAISPGTGFDEQFF. For the CDR3, the DNA is TGTGCCATCAGTCCCGGGACAGGGTTTGATGAGCAGTTCTTC.